These 9 T cell receptor beta chains were all obtained from the same sample, sequenced in a study of T-cell memory formation after mild COVID-19 (dated by TCRdb to the early 2020s). Preparation of the library involved 5' RACE. Sequenced on an Illumina NovaSeq 6000. TCRdb ran its own pipeline on the public reads, namely fastp trimming at Q25 and MiXCR clone calling, and kept in-frame beta chains. One record per CDR3 amino acid sequence lists the most common genes and DNA. The table for this sample lists about 560,000 distinct CDR3 sequences; roughly 17% of them were counted only once. The top ten constitute about 8.1% of the sample. The sample was PBMCs or a T cell subset sorted from them (not recorded which). These receptors all come from an adult woman who had mild COVID-19 (a few samples of this study predate the infection). The sample titles of this study are shuffled in the database, so cell type and time point are left out; the donor was told from shared clones.

This chain uses TRBV18 with TRBJ2-1; TRBD1 matches 8 bases. The V and J ends lost 3 bases and 3 bases, in that order; junction bases with no gene match: 4. The CDR3 extends over 15 amino acids. CDR1 is KGHSH, CDR2 LQKENI, per germline. The CDR3 nucleotides read TGTGCCAGCTCACCGGGACAGGAGGTCTACAATGAGCAGTTCTTC. This translates into CASSPGQEVYNEQFF.

The rearrangement links TRBV29-1 to TRBJ1-2; no reliable D call. The CDR3 has 14 residues. Germline CDR1 and CDR2: SQVTM and ANQGSEA. The V end lost 0 bases, the J end lost 0 bases, and 8 bases lay between the germline ends. The chain's CDR3 is CSVEDALTNYGYTF. In DNA form, the CDR3 reads TGCAGCGTTGAAGACGCGCTGACTAACTATGGCTACACCTTC.

This clonotype was seen many times. The chain recombines TRBV5-1 with TRBJ1-2; 9 bases align to TRBD1. The length of the CDR3 is 15 residues. V was clipped by 3 bases and J by 5 bases; unmatched bases: 8. CDR1 and CDR2 (germline): SGHRS, YFSETQ. The CDR3 sequence is CASSSGQGWGYGYTF. In DNA, the CDR3 is TGCGCCAGCAGCTCGGGACAGGGATGGGGATATGGCTACACCTTC.

The rearrangement links TRBV27 to TRBJ2-7; maybe TRBD2 (5 bases). The CDR3 extends over 15 amino acids. Trimming stripped 2 bases from V and 6 bases from J, with 17 bases between. Germline CDR1 MNHEY, CDR2 SMNVEV (reference sequence). The chain's CDR3 is CASSLQWGERSEQYF. The DNA for the CDR3 is TGTGCCAGCAGTTTACAGTGGGGAGAGCGTTCCGAGCAGTACTTC.

This clonotype was seen a few times. The J gene is TRBJ1-2, the V gene TRBV7-2, with a weak D call TRBD1 (6 bases). The CDR3 has 14 residues. Germline V CDR1 and CDR2: SGHTA, FQGNSA. Trimming took 4 bases from V and 1 from J, leaving 10 bases between them. The CDR3 is CASSSRTVNYGYTF. In DNA form, the CDR3 reads TGTGCCAGCAGCTCCCGGACAGTTAACTATGGCTACACCTTC.

Only a few counts were recorded for this clonotype. The rearrangement links TRBV4-1 to TRBJ2-4; D unresolved. V gave up 4 bases and J gave up 4 bases, with 17 bases separating them. Germline loops: CDR1 MGHRA, CDR2 YSYEKL. This CDR3 spans 16 amino acids. In nucleotides, the CDR3 is TGCGCCAGCAGCCCCCGAGTCATTGGGGAAAAAAACATTCAGTACTTC. Residues: CASSPRVIGEKNIQYF.

Here the CDR3 DNA reads TGTGCCAGCATCCTCAGGGCTACTGAAGCTTTCTTT. Amino acid sequence: CASILRATEAFF. The rearrangement joins TRBV12-3 or TRBV12-4 to TRBJ1-1, with a possible D match to TRBD1 (5 bases). The CDR3 spans 12 residues. V was cut by 7 bases and J by 5 bases, with 11 bases left in between.

The CDR3 DNA follows: TGTGCCAGCAGCTCCTGGACTAGCGGGAGAATGGTGGAGACCCAGTACTTC. Translating gives CASSSWTSGRMVETQYF. The rearrangement uses TRBV7-2 and TRBJ2-5, with 13 bases fitting TRBD2. The CDR3 length is 17 residues. Trimming at V came to 4 bases and at J to 5 bases, leaving 10 bases not matched to a gene. Germline-derived CDR1 and CDR2 are SGHTA and FQGNSA.

The rearrangement uses TRBV12-3 or TRBV12-4 and TRBJ1-2; maybe TRBD1 (5 bases). Trimming took 3 bases from V and 0 from J, leaving 11 bases between them. The CDR3 has 15 amino acids. CDR3: CASSFGRGANYGYTF. The DNA of the CDR3 is TGTGCCAGCAGTTTCGGGAGGGGAGCTAACTATGGCTACACCTTC.